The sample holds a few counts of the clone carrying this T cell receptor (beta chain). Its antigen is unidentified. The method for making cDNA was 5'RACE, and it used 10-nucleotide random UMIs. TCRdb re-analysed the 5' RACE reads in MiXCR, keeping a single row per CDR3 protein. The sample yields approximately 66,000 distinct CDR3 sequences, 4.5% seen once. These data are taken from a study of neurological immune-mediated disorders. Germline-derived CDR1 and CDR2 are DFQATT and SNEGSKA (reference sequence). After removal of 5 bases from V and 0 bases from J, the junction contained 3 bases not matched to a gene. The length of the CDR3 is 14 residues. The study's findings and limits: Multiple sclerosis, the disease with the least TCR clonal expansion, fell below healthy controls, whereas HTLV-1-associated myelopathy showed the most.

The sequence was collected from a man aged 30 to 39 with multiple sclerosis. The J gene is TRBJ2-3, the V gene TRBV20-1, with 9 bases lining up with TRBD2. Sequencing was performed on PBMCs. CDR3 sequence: CSAPGLASTDTQYF. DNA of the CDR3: TGCAGTGCTCCTGGACTAGCGAGCACAGATACGCAGTATTTT.